These 6 T cell receptor beta chains were all obtained from the same sample, sequenced in a study of human T cells and chemical hapten exposure. TCRdb recomputed calls from the RACE reads with MiXCR, one row per CDR3 protein. In the table there are 300,000 to 450,000 distinct CDR3 sequences, roughly 4.8% of which are singletons. Time point reported: patch test 1, 2 weeks after DPC sensitization. Treatment: therapeutic diphenylcyclopropenone sensitization with weekly scalp DPC. The source material was whole blood, sampled in connection with sensitization to the hapten diphenylcyclopropenone (DPC). The receptors shown here come from a woman in her forties or fifties with alopecia areata. Some clones in this sample may be carry-over from other donors' samples.

This clonotype was recorded many times. The chain joins TRBV20-1 to TRBJ1-6; D is unclear. Germline V gene data show CDR1 as DFQATT and CDR2 as SNEGSKA (reference sequence). V was pared by 3 bases and J by 7 bases, with 16 bases between. The CDR3 totals 15 residues. The CDR3 DNA follows: TGCAGTGCTAGGGTGACACACTCGGAGAATTCACCCCTCCACTTT. Amino acid sequence: CSARVTHSENSPLHF.

In this sample, this clonotype turned up many times. This chain connects TRBV14 to TRBJ2-7; D unresolved. V lost 1 base and J lost 0, with 4 bases in between. Germline V lookup: CDR1 SGHDN, CDR2 FVKESK. The CDR3 is made up of 13 amino acids. In DNA form, the CDR3 reads TGTGCCAGCAGCCAAGCCCTCTCCTACGAGCAGTACTTC. As protein: CASSQALSYEQYF.

This clonotype was recorded many times. This chain connects TRBV7-9 to TRBJ2-1; TRBD1 agrees at 10 bases. The germline V gene has CDR1 SEHNR and CDR2 FQNEAQ (reference sequence). This CDR3 has 16 amino acids. Trimming cost V 6 bases and J 7 bases; bases outside gene matches: 12. CDR3 nucleotide sequence: TGTGCCAGCAGGGCCGGGACAGGGGTTTTTTCGAATGAGCAGTTCTTC. Protein sequence: CASRAGTGVFSNEQFF.

The sample holds many counts of this clonotype. The CDR3, as DNA: TGTGCCAGCAGCACCCGGAGCGGGTACGCCGGGGAGCTGTTTTTT. Translating gives CASSTRSGYAGELFF. This rearrangement joins TRBV7-2 to TRBJ2-2; tentatively, D is TRBD2 (6 bases). There are 15 residues in the CDR3. Germline V CDR1 and CDR2: SGHTA, FQGNSA. Trimming shortened V by 5 bases and J by 6 bases, and 16 bases separated the two germline ends.

This clonotype was counted many times. This chain uses TRBV6-2 or TRBV6-3 with TRBJ1-4; D remains unclear. The CDR3 covers 13 residues. Germline CDR1 and CDR2: MNHEY and SVGEGT. V gave up 2 bases and J gave up 6 bases, with 7 bases separating them. The CDR3 here is CASSYPHDEKLFF. DNA of the CDR3: TGTGCCAGCAGTTACCCCCACGATGAAAAACTGTTTTTT.

This clonotype came up many times. This chain links TRBV27 with TRBJ2-2; 7 positions match TRBD1. Germline V gene lookup returns CDR1 MNHEY and CDR2 SMNVEV (reference sequence). There are 13 residues in the CDR3. The J segment lost 7 bases and the V segment lost 2 bases, leaving 1 base of the junction unmatched. The CDR3 nucleotides are TGTGCCAGCAGTTTACAGGGGGTCGGGGAGCTGTTTTTT. Amino acids: CASSLQGVGELFF.